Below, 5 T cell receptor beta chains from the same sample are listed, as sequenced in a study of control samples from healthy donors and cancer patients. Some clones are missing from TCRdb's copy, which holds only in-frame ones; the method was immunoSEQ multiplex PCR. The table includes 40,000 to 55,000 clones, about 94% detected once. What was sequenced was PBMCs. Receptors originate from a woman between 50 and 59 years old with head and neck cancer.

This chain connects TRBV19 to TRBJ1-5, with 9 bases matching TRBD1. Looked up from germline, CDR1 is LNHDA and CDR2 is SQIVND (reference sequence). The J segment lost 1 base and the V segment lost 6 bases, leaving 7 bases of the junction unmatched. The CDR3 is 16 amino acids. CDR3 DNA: TGTGCCAGTAGGACTAGGACAGGGGCGAGCAATCAGCCCCAGCATTTT. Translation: CASRTRTGASNQPQHF.

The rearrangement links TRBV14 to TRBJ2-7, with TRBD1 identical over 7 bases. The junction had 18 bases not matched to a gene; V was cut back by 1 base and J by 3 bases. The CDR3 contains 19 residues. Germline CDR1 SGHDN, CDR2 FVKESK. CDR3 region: CASSQVIQGVTGRLYEQYF. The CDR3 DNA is TGTGCCAGCAGCCAAGTCATCCAGGGGGTGACAGGAAGACTCTACGAGCAGTACTTC.

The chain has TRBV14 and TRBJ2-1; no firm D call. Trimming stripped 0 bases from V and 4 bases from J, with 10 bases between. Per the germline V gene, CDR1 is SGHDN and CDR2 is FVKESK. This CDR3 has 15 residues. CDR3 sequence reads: CASSQEGLGYNEQFF. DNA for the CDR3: TGTGCCAGCAGCCAAGAGGGCCTGGGATACAATGAGCAGTTCTTC. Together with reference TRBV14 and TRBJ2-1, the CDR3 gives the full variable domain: EAGVTQFPSHSVIEKGQTVTLRCDPISGHDNLYWYRRVMGKEIKFLLHFVKESKQDESGMPNNRFLAERTGGTYSTLKVQPAELEDSGVYFCASSQEGLGYNEQFFGPGTRLTVL.

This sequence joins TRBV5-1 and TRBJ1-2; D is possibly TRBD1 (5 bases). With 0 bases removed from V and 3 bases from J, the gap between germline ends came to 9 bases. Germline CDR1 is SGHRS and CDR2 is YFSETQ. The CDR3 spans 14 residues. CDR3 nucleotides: TGCGCCAGCAGCTTGGGGGACGGTGACTATGGCTACACCTTC. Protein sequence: CASSLGDGDYGYTF.

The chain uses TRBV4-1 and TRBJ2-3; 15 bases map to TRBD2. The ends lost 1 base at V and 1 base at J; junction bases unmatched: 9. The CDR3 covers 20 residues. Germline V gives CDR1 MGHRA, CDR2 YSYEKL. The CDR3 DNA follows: TGCGCCAGCAGCCAAGGAGGGGGACTAGCGGGAGGACGGGGCACAGATACGCAGTATTTT. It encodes CASSQGGGLAGGRGTDTQYF.